This TCR beta chain came from a study of blood T cells in healthy people across ages. Concerning this clonotype itself: Antigen unknown.

Through a sample-barcoded 5' primer and a J-beta primer mix, a second PCR was run for roughly 7 to 12 cycles. A single record per CDR3 protein comes from TCRdb applying MiXCR to the 5' RACE reads. The repertoire has about 800,000 distinct CDR3 sequences, more than 20% of them found once; the top ten carry roughly 3.5%. CDR3 size: 14 residues. V was trimmed by 5 bases and J by 4 bases, leaving 15 bases between them. Germline loops: CDR1 DFQATT, CDR2 SNEGSKA (reference sequence). Study-wide findings and caveats: Any changes in expanded clonotypes were possibly confounded, as donor CMV status remained unknown.

The same sample was also used in a study of T cells of mothers and their children. As that study records: Sample barcodes plus 2-4 random nucleotides came from the M1S primer. An overlap that was slightly higher, though non-significant, was seen in related mother-child pairs versus unrelated pairs.

The material sequenced was blood. The sequence derives from a boy between 5 and 17 years old in good health. J is TRBJ1-3 and V is TRBV20-1; possibly TRBD1 for D (6 bases). CDR3 amino acids: CSAAWTDVGNTIYF. CDR3 bases: TGCAGTGCTGCCTGGACAGACGTCGGAAACACCATATATTTT.